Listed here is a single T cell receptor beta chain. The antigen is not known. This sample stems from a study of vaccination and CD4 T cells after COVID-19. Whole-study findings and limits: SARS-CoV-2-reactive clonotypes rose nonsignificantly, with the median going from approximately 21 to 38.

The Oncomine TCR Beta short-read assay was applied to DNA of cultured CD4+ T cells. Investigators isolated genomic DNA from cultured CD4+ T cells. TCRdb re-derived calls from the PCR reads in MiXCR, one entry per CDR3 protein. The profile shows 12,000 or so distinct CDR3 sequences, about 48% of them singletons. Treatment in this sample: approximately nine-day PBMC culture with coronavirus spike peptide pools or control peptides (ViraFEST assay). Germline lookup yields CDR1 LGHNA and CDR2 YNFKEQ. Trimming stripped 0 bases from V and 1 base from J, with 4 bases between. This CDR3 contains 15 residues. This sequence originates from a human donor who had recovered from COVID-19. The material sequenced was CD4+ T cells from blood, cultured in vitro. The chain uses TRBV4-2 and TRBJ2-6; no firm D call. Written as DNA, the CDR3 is TGTGCCAGCAGCCAAGAAATGTCTGGGGCCAACGTCCTGACTTTC. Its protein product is CASSQEMSGANVLTF.